This T cell receptor beta chain derives from a study of cytomegalovirus exposure and HLA in healthy donors. Primers included in the PCR were 60 Vbeta and 13 Jbeta primers. The data were produced by immunoSEQ multiplex PCR, yet TCRdb's version contains in-frame clones alone and is incomplete. The table includes approximately 170,000 clones, around two thirds detected once. CDR1 and CDR2 from the germline V gene are MNHNS and SASEGT. The CDR3 length is 13 residues. V shed 3 bases and J shed 3 bases, with 9 bases lying between them. The donors gave bone marrow, and they were healthy. The origin of this receptor is a man aged 50-59 years in good health and CMV-seronegative. The chain carries TRBV6-1 and TRBJ2-7, with TRBD1 as a possible D gene (6 bases). The sample consisted of PBMCs. The CDR3 is CASSEDSYYEQYF. DNA for the CDR3: TGTGCCAGCAGTGAGGACAGTTACTACGAGCAGTACTTC.